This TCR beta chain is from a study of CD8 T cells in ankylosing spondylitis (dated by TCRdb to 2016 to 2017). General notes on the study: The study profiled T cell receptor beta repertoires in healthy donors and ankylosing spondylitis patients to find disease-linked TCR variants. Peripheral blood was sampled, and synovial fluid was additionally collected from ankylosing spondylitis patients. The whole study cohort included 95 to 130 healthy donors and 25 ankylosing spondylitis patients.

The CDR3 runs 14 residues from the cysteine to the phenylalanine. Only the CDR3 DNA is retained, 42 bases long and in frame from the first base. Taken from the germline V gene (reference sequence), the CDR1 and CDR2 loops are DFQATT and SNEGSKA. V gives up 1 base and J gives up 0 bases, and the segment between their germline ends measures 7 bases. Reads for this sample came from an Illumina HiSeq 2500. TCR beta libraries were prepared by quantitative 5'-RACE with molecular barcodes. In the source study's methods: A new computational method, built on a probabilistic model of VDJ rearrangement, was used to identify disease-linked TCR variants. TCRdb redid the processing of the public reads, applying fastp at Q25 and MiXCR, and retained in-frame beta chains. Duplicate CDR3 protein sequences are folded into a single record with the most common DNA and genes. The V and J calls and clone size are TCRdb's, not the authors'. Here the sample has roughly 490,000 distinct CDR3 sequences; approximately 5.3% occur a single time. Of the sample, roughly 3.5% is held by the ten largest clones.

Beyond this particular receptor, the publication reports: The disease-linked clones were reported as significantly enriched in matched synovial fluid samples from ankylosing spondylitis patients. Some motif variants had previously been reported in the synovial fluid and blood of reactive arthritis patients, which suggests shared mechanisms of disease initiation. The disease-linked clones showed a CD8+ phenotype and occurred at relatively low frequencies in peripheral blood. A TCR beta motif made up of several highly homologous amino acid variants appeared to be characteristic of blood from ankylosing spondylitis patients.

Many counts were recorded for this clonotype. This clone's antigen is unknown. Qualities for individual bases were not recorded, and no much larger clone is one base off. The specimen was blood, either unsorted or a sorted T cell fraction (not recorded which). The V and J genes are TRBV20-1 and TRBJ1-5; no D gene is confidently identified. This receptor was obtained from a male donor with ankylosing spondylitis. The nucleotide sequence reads TGCAGTGCTAGAGGGCAAGTTAGCAATCAGCCCCAGCATTTT. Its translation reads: CSARGQVSNQPQHF.